The source of this TCR beta chain is a study of cytomegalovirus exposure and HLA in healthy donors. General study points: Later analysis showed most CMV-associated TCR beta chains appearing HLA-restricted. In an earlier analysis, about 87% or about 30%: the productive usage of most TCR beta V segments.

In this sample, this clone turned up a few times. As yet, its antigen is unknown. Researchers ran the PCR with 60 Vbeta and 13 Jbeta primers. In the original workflow: Unique TCR beta chains numbered around 75 million in a later analysis, with around 10 million shared. The table came from immunoSEQ multiplex PCR; TCRdb's copy has only in-frame clones and leaves some out. That table gives V, J and clone size, and the DNA gave D and trimming. Altogether around 53,000 clones are present, roughly 85% being singletons, with the ten largest covering roughly 1.5%. Per the germline V gene, CDR1 is LGHNA and CDR2 is YSLEER. V was trimmed by 1 base and J by 2 bases, leaving 11 bases between them. CDR3 size: 15 residues.

The chain combines TRBV4-3 with TRBJ1-1; D gene unclear. The specimen sequenced was PBMCs. This clonotype originated in a man aged 25-40 years in good health and CMV-seronegative. CDR3: CASSQVRVRNTEAFF. The CDR3 nucleotides read TGCGCCAGCAGCCAAGTTCGGGTCAGAAACACTGAAGCTTTCTTT.